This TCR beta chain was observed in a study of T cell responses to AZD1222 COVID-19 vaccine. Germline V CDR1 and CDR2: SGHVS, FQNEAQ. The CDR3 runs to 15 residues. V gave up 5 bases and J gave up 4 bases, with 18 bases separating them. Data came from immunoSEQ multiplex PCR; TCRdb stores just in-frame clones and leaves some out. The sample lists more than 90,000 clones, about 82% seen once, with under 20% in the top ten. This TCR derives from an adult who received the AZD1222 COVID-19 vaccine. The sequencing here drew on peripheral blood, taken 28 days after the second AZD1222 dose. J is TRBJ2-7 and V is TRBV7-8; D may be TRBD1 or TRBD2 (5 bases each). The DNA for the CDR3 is TGTGCCAGCAGCCATTACGAGGGGACCGCGTACGAGCAGTACTTC. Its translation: CASSHYEGTAYEQYF. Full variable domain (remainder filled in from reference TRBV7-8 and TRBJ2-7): GAGVSQSPRYKVAKRGQDVALRCDPISGHVSLFWYQQALGQGPEFLTYFQNEAQLDKSGLPSDRFFAERPEGSVSTLKIQRTQQEDSAVYLCASSHYEGTAYEQYFGPGTRLTVT.